This T cell receptor (beta chain) was identified in a study of PD-1 blockade in classical Hodgkin lymphoma. V lost 4 bases and J lost 2, with 18 bases in between. Germline CDR1 reads MNHEY; CDR2 reads SMNVEV (reference sequence). The CDR3 totals 16 residues. The table came from immunoSEQ multiplex PCR; TCRdb's copy has only in-frame clones and leaves some out. The sample has 45,000 to 50,000 clones; roughly 80% are singletons. In every patient, relapse followed autologous stem cell transplantation, while exposure to brentuximab vedotin differed. The V and J genes are TRBV27 and TRBJ2-7; D not resolved. This specimen consisted of peripheral blood mononuclear cells (PBMCs), obtained before the second cycle of nivolumab. This sequence originates from a human donor with classical Hodgkin lymphoma. This CDR3 is CASSYSHGQKTYEQYF. The CDR3 DNA reads TGTGCCAGCAGTTACTCACACGGGCAGAAGACCTACGAGCAGTACTTC.